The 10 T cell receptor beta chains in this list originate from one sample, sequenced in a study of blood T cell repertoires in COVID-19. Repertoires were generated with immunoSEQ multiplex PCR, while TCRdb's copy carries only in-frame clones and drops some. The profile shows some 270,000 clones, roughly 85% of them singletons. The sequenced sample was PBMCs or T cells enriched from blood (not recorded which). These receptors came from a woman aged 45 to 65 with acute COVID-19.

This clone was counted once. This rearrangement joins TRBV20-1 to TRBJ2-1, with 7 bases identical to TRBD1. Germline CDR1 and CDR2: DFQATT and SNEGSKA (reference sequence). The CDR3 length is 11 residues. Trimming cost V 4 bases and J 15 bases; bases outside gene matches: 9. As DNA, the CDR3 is TGCAGTGCTACCCCGGGACAGACCAGGTTCTTC. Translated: CSATPGQTRFF.

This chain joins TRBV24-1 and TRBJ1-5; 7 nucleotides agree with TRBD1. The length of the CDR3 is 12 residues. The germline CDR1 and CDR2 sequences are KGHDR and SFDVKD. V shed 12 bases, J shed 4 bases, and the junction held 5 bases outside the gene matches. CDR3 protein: CAHPRGNQPQHF. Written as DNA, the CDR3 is TGTGCCCACCCCAGGGGGAATCAGCCCCAGCATTTT.

Written as DNA, the CDR3 is TGTGCCAGCAGCCCCGTCGCGGGGAAAACTGAAGCTTTCTTT. Its translation: CASSPVAGKTEAFF. The chain uses TRBV14 and TRBJ1-1; the D is unclear. This CDR3 is built from 14 residues. V dropped 4 bases and J dropped 5 bases, with 14 bases sitting between them. Germline V CDR1 and CDR2: SGHDN, FVKESK.

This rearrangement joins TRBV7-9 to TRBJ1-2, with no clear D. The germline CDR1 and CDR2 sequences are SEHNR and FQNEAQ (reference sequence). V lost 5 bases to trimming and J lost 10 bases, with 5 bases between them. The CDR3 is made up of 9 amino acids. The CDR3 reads CASSTPYTF. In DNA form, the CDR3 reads TGTGCCAGCAGCACACCCTACACCTTC.

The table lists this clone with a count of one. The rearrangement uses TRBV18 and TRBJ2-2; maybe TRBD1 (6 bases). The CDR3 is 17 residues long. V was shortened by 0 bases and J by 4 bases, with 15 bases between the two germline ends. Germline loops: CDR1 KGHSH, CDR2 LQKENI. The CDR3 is CASSPPGTQGGTGELFF. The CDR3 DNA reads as TGTGCCAGCTCACCACCGGGAACACAGGGTGGCACCGGGGAGCTGTTTTTT.

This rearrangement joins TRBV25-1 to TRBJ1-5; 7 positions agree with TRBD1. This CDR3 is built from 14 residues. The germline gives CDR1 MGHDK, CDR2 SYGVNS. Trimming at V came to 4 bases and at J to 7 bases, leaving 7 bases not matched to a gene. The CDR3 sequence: CASSGQGLGQPQHF. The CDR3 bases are TGTGCCAGCAGTGGACAGGGTTTGGGGCAGCCCCAGCATTTT.

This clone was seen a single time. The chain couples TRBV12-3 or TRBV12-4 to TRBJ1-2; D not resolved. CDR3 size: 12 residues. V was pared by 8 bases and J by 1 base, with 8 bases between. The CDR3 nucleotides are TGTGCCAGCGGAGGGTATAACTATGGCTACACCTTC. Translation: CASGGYNYGYTF.

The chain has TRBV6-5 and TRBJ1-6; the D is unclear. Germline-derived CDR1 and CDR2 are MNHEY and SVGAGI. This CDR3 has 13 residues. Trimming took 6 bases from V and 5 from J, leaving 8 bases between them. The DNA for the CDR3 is TGTGCCAGCAGCCCCGAGAATAATTCACCCCTCCACTTT. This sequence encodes CASSPENNSPLHF.

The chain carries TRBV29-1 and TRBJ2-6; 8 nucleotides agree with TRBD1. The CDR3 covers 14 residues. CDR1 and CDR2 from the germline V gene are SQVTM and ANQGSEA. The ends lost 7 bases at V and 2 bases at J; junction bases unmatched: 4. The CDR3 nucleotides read TGCAGCGCCGCGGACAGGGCTGGGGCCAACGTCCTGACTTTC. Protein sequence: CSAADRAGANVLTF. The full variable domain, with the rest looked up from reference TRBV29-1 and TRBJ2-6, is SAVISQKPSRDICQRGTSLTIQCQVDSQVTMMFWYRQQPGQSLTLIATANQGSEATYESGFVIDKFPISRPNLTFSTLTVSNMSPEDSSIYLCSAADRAGANVLTFGAGSRLTVL.

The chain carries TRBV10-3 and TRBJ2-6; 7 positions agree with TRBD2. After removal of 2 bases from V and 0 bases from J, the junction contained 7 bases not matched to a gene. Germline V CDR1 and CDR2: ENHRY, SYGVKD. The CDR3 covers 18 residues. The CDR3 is CAISEASGVTSGANVLTF. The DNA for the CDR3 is TGTGCCATCAGTGAGGCAAGCGGGGTTACCTCTGGGGCCAACGTCCTGACTTTC.